Below, 29 T cell receptor beta chains from the same sample are listed, as sequenced in a study of blood T cell repertoires in COVID-19. The method was immunoSEQ multiplex PCR; TCRdb's version includes in-frame clones alone and lacks a portion of them. The table lists roughly 170,000 clones, roughly 80% of them singletons. Source material: peripheral blood. The receptors stem from a human donor in a cohort sampled during active COVID-19.

The chain links TRBV5-5 to TRBJ1-4; no clear D. Per the germline V gene, CDR1 is SGHKS and CDR2 is YYEKEE (reference sequence). Trimming stripped 4 bases from V and 12 bases from J, with 16 bases between. This CDR3 has 13 residues. The CDR3 loop is CASSLFTVTELFF. CDR3 nucleotide sequence: TGTGCCAGCAGCCTGTTTACGGTCACAGAACTGTTTTTT.

The genes are TRBV11-2 and TRBJ2-6; 12 positions agree with TRBD2. The CDR3 is 16 residues long. V lost 4 bases and J lost 12; bases outside the gene matches: 10. Per the germline V gene, CDR1 is SGHAT and CDR2 is FQNNGV. The CDR3 region is CASSSPTSGGSVVLTF. CDR3 nucleotide sequence: TGTGCCAGCAGCTCGCCTACTAGCGGGGGGTCGGTCGTCCTGACTTTC. Together with reference TRBV11-2 and TRBJ2-6, the CDR3 gives the full variable domain: EAGVAQSPRYKIIEKRQSVAFWCNPISGHATLYWYQQILGQGPKLLIQFQNNGVVDDSQLPKDRFSAERLKGVDSTLKIQPAKLEDSAVYLCASSSPTSGGSVVLTFGAGSRLTVL.

The gene calls are TRBV29-1 and TRBJ2-3, with 9 positions matching TRBD2. CDR1 and CDR2 (germline): SQVTM, ANQGSEA. J gave up 1 base and V 4 bases, and 6 bases lay outside the gene matches. The length of the CDR3 is 15 residues. CDR3 protein: CSVGGAGGRTDTQYF. The CDR3, as DNA: TGCAGCGTTGGAGGAGCGGGGGGTCGCACAGATACGCAGTATTTT.

This clone appeared once. The CDR3 is CASSLGQSDQPQHF. CDR3 DNA: TGTGCCAGCAGCCTGGGACAGAGTGATCAGCCCCAGCATTTT. The rearrangement links TRBV3-1 (or the pseudogene TRBV3-2) to TRBJ1-5; TRBD1 matches 7 bases. The CDR3 has 14 residues. CDR1 and CDR2 from the germline V gene are LGHDT and YNNKEL (reference sequence). The V segment lost 4 bases and the J segment 5 bases; nucleotides outside the gene matches: 5.

V gene TRBV5-4 combines with J gene TRBJ1-1; D is undetermined. Germline CDR1 SGHNT, CDR2 YYREEE (reference sequence). V lost 4 bases to trimming and J lost 1 base, with 8 bases between them. The CDR3 extends over 13 amino acids. CDR3 coding DNA: TGTGCCAGCAGCCCCCCGGGGAACACTGAAGCTTTCTTT. It specifies CASSPPGNTEAFF.

The V gene is TRBV7-2, the J gene TRBJ2-1; 10 bases align to TRBD1. The CDR3 spans 15 residues. Germline V gene lookup returns CDR1 SGHTA and CDR2 FQGNSA. V lost 5 bases to trimming and J lost 7 bases; unmatched junction nucleotides: 8. The CDR3 DNA reads TGTGCCAGCAGCCCCCAGGGACAGGGGTTGAATGAGCAGTTCTTC. This gives the protein CASSPQGQGLNEQFF. The whole variable domain, remainder taken from reference TRBV7-2 and TRBJ2-1, is GAGVSQSPSNKVTEKGKDVELRCDPISGHTALYWYRQSLGQGLEFLIYFQGNSAPDKSGLPSDRFSAERTGGSVSTLTIQRTQQEDSAVYLCASSPQGQGLNEQFFGPGTRLTVL.

The V gene is TRBV30, the J gene TRBJ2-6; TRBD2 is a possible D gene (5 bases). CDR1 is GTSNPN and CDR2 is SVGIG in the germline V gene (reference sequence). Trimming shortened V by 3 bases and J by 0 bases, and 9 bases separated the two germline ends. There are 15 residues in the CDR3. Here the CDR3 reads CAWSLGSSGANVLTF. In DNA form, the CDR3 reads TGTGCCTGGAGCCTTGGGAGCTCTGGGGCCAACGTCCTGACTTTC. Combining the CDR3 with reference TRBV30 and TRBJ2-6 gives the whole variable domain SQTIHQWPATLVQPVGSPLSLECTVEGTSNPNLYWYRQAAGRGLQLLFYSVGIGQISSEVPQNLSASRPQDRQFILSSKKLLLSDSGFYLCAWSLGSSGANVLTFGAGSRLTVL.

V and J are TRBV25-1 and TRBJ2-1, with TRBD1 as a possible D gene (6 bases). This CDR3 spans 14 amino acids. Germline CDR1 reads MGHDK; CDR2 reads SYGVNS. Trimming removed 2 bases at V and 9 bases at J, with 14 bases between. The CDR3 bases are TGTGCCAGCAGTGAACACGGACAGATCAGTGAGCAGTTCTTC. Translation gives CASSEHGQISEQFF.

The table lists this clone with a few counts. This rearrangement joins TRBV6-6 to TRBJ2-3, with D unclear. V lost 4 bases to trimming and J lost 15 bases, with 8 bases between them. Germline V gives CDR1 MNHNY, CDR2 SVGAGI (reference sequence). The CDR3 covers 9 residues. The CDR3 here is CASSSIHYF. The CDR3 region has the DNA TGTGCCAGCAGTTCAATACACTATTTT.

The chain joins TRBV24-1 to TRBJ2-1; tentatively, D is TRBD1 (6 bases). CDR1 and CDR2 from the germline V gene are KGHDR and SFDVKD. The CDR3 is 14 amino acids. With 0 bases removed from V and 12 bases from J, the gap between germline ends came to 14 bases. CDR3 in amino acids: CATSDLKQGIGQFF. The CDR3 DNA reads as TGTGCCACCAGTGATTTGAAACAGGGTATCGGGCAGTTCTTC.

The rearrangement uses TRBV4-1 and TRBJ1-1, with TRBD1 identical over 7 bases. Germline V gives CDR1 MGHRA, CDR2 YSYEKL. Losses at the gene ends were 3 bases for V and 12 bases for J; bases not matched to a gene: 16. CDR3 length equals 15 residues. CDR3 amino acids: CASSHPSGTQGGTFF. Here the CDR3 DNA reads TGCGCCAGCAGCCATCCGTCCGGGACGCAGGGGGGAACTTTCTTT.

J is TRBJ1-1 and V is TRBV7-8, with D unclear. CDR3 length: 14 amino acids. V lost 5 bases and J 2 bases, leaving 12 bases between the germline ends. Germline V lookup: CDR1 SGHVS, CDR2 FQNEAQ. CDR3 bases: TGTGCCAGCAGCCGAGCCCCAGGAAACACTGAAGCTTTCTTT. This codes for CASSRAPGNTEAFF.

The V and J genes are TRBV3-1 (or the pseudogene TRBV3-2) and TRBJ2-5; 14 bases are a match to TRBD2. After removal of 1 base from V and 4 bases from J, the junction contained 8 bases not matched to a gene. Per the germline V gene, CDR1 is LGHDT and CDR2 is YNNKEL (reference sequence). The CDR3 loop spans 18 amino acids. CDR3 amino acids: CASSQGGLAGAHGETQYF. The CDR3 DNA is TGTGCCAGCAGCCAAGGGGGACTAGCGGGGGCCCACGGAGAGACCCAGTACTTC.

This sequence joins TRBV7-9 and TRBJ1-4; 8 bases agree with TRBD1. Per the germline V gene, CDR1 is SEHNR and CDR2 is FQNEAQ (reference sequence). The CDR3 totals 15 residues. V shed 5 bases, J shed 5 bases, and the junction held 7 bases outside the gene matches. CDR3 sequence (DNA): TGTGCCAGCAGCCCTAGGTGGACAGGGAATGAAAAACTGTTTTTT. Protein sequence: CASSPRWTGNEKLFF.

In DNA, the CDR3 is TGTGCCAGCTCACGGGGACAGGGGTCTTCCGGAAACACCATATATTTT. It translates to CASSRGQGSSGNTIYF. The chain links TRBV18 to TRBJ1-3; TRBD1 matches 10 bases. CDR1 and CDR2 (germline): KGHSH, LQKENI. This CDR3 contains 16 residues. V lost 4 bases, J lost 4 bases, and 7 bases stayed unmatched.

V is TRBV29-1 and J is TRBJ1-2; 8 nucleotides match TRBD1. The CDR3 runs 16 residues. Germline CDR1 reads SQVTM; CDR2 reads ANQGSEA. The V gene end was trimmed by 0 bases and the J gene end by 6 bases; junction bases not matched to a gene: 12. The chain's CDR3 is CSVEDPTGGKANGYTF. CDR3 DNA: TGCAGCGTTGAAGATCCTACAGGGGGTAAGGCTAATGGCTACACCTTC.

The gene calls are TRBV11-2 and TRBJ1-4; TRBD1 is a possible D gene (5 bases). Between the trimmed V and J ends, which lost 5 bases and 4 bases, there was a span of 11 bases. The germline V gene has CDR1 SGHAT and CDR2 FQNNGV. The CDR3 covers 14 residues. The chain's CDR3 is CASSETVFNEKLFF. The CDR3 DNA follows: TGTGCCAGCAGCGAGACAGTTTTTAATGAAAAACTGTTTTTT.

The chain couples TRBV3-1 (or the pseudogene TRBV3-2) to TRBJ1-1; D unclear. V was shortened by 4 bases and J by 4 bases, with 10 bases between the two germline ends. Germline V gives CDR1 LGHDT, CDR2 YNNKEL (reference sequence). The CDR3 length is 13 residues. CDR3 in DNA: TGTGCCAGCAGCCCGATGGTCAGCACTGAAGCTTTCTTT. It yields the protein CASSPMVSTEAFF.

This rearrangement joins TRBV4-1 to TRBJ2-3; 15 bases line up with TRBD2. This CDR3 comprises 20 residues. Germline V gene sequence: CDR1 MGHRA, CDR2 YSYEKL. V shed 3 bases and J 0 bases; nucleotides not matched to a gene: 10. Written as DNA, the CDR3 is TGCGCCAGCAGCCAGGAACCCGGACTAGCGGGGGGGCATAGCACAGATACGCAGTATTTT. Encoded protein: CASSQEPGLAGGHSTDTQYF.

The chain is built from TRBV3-1 (or the pseudogene TRBV3-2) and TRBJ2-3; TRBD1 is a possible D gene (6 bases). The CDR3 sequence is 13 residues long. Germline CDR1 and CDR2: LGHDT and YNNKEL (reference sequence). V lost 5 bases to trimming and J lost 3 bases, with 9 bases between them. The CDR3 sequence is CASSARGTDTQYF. CDR3 nucleotide sequence: TGTGCCAGCAGCGCCAGGGGAACAGATACGCAGTATTTT.

The chain has TRBV2 and TRBJ1-5; D is unclear. Germline-derived CDR1 and CDR2 are SNHLY and FYNNEI. V was trimmed by 4 bases and J by 0 bases, leaving 13 bases between them. CDR3 length: 16 residues. CDR3 residues: CASSGIRVYSNQPQHF. DNA of the CDR3: TGTGCCAGCAGTGGAATTCGGGTTTATAGCAATCAGCCCCAGCATTTT.

The chain employs TRBV5-6 and TRBJ1-2; 9 bases map to TRBD1. CDR1 is SGHDT, CDR2 YYEEEE, per germline. There are 15 residues in the CDR3. With 0 bases clipped from V and 0 bases from J, the junction kept 0 bases outside the gene matches. As DNA, the CDR3 is TGTGCCAGCAGCTTGGGACAGGGGGCTAACTATGGCTACACCTTC. Its translation: CASSLGQGANYGYTF.

This rearrangement joins TRBV4-1 to TRBJ1-4, with TRBD1 as a possible D gene (5 bases). There are 14 residues in the CDR3. V lost 2 bases, J lost 7 bases, and 11 bases lay in between. Germline CDR1 MGHRA, CDR2 YSYEKL. The CDR3, as DNA: TGCGCCAGCAGCCAATTAGGGGTGCGTGAAAAACTGTTTTTT. This sequence encodes CASSQLGVREKLFF.

The CDR3 DNA is TGCAGCAGTTTTGGGGGGGACGGGGGAGAGACCCAGTACTTC. This codes for CSSFGGDGGETQYF. This sequence joins TRBV29-1 and TRBJ2-5; the match to TRBD2 covers 7 bases. The trim removed 8 bases at V and 4 bases at J, leaving 13 bases unmatched. Germline CDR1 is SQVTM and CDR2 is ANQGSEA. The CDR3 loop spans 14 amino acids.

The chain employs TRBV19 and TRBJ1-5; 7 nucleotides line up with TRBD1. The CDR3 is 15 amino acids. CDR1 is LNHDA, CDR2 SQIVND, per germline (reference sequence). J lost 0 bases, V lost 6 bases, and 5 bases had no gene match. The CDR3 protein is CASRGTALSNQPQHF. CDR3 coding DNA: TGTGCCAGTAGAGGGACAGCCCTTAGCAATCAGCCCCAGCATTTT. The entire variable domain, with the rest obtained from reference TRBV19 and TRBJ1-5, is as follows: DGGITQSPKYLFRKEGQNVTLSCEQNLNHDAMYWYRQDPGQGLRLIYYSQIVNDFQKGDIAEGYSVSREKKESFPLTVTSAQKNPTAFYLCASRGTALSNQPQHFGDGTRLSIL.

The V gene is TRBV4-1, the J gene TRBJ2-7; TRBD1 is a possible D gene (6 bases). Germline loops: CDR1 MGHRA, CDR2 YSYEKL. V lost 4 bases to trimming and J lost 2 bases, with 15 bases between them. The length of the CDR3 is 15 residues. CDR3 sequence: CASSRARDTAYEQYF. The CDR3 coding sequence is TGCGCCAGCAGCCGGGCACGGGACACAGCCTACGAGCAGTACTTC.

The table lists this clone with a count of one. The V and J genes are TRBV5-1 and TRBJ1-1; D unclear. The CDR3 covers 14 residues. Germline V gene lookup returns CDR1 SGHRS and CDR2 YFSETQ. Trimming pared 4 bases from V and 4 bases from J, leaving 14 bases between. This chain's CDR3 is CASSRGGVSTEAFF. Here the CDR3 DNA reads TGCGCCAGCAGCCGGGGTGGTGTGTCCACTGAAGCTTTCTTT.

The V and J genes are TRBV6-1 and TRBJ1-1; D may be TRBD1 (5 bases). Germline assignment: CDR1 MNHNS and CDR2 SASEGT. V was trimmed by 2 bases and J by 7 bases, leaving 14 bases between them. This CDR3 is built from 14 residues. CDR3 sequence: CASSELGQGGEAFF. The CDR3 DNA is TGTGCCAGCAGTGAATTAGGCCAGGGCGGTGAAGCTTTCTTT.

This sequence joins TRBV19 and TRBJ2-7, with TRBD1 matching over 8 bases. Trimming took 2 bases from V and 0 from J; bases not matched to a gene: 3. Germline values: CDR1 LNHDA, CDR2 SQIVND (reference sequence). The CDR3 spans 15 residues. The DNA of the CDR3 is TGTGCCAGTAGTATAAGGACAGGGAGCTCCTACGAGCAGTACTTC. Translated, it gives CASSIRTGSSYEQYF.